This paragraph reports one TCR beta chain. The data derive from a study of T cells expressing NK-cell markers. The CDR3 is 15 residues long. CDR1 MNHEY and CDR2 SVGAGI come from the germline V gene. No DNA is given; TCRdb re-called the 5' RACE reads and lists each CDR3 protein once. This sample carries around 280,000 distinct CDR3 sequences, with 0.39% going to the ten biggest clones. V usage is TRBV6-5 and J usage is TRBJ1-1; TCRdb names TRBD1, which stays unverified in the absence of DNA. Sample: blood T cells: a sorted CD56 or NKG2C T cell subset, CD4+ or CD8+ T cells, or bulk PBMC T cells (not recorded which). The sequence derives from a man aged 18 to 35 in good health. CDR3: CASSYMSGVNTEAFF.